The 26 T cell receptor beta chains given below trace back to one sample, sequenced in a study of T cell responses to AZD1222 COVID-19 vaccine (dated by TCRdb to the early 2020s). Library creation used the immunoSEQ multiplex PCR assay. TCRdb took this table from immuneACCESS and kept in-frame rearrangements with V and J called. Such tables lack part of the clones; where checked against another copy, unresolved V genes explain under half of the gap, and the rest is unexplained. The sample includes about 63,000 clones, with under 90% observed a single time. About 6.5% of the sample is held by the ten biggest clonotypes. The sample's time point label, in plain terms: about 28 days (+/-7) after the second vaccine dose. The sequencing used peripheral blood, collected 28 days after the second AZD1222 dose. Receptors originate from an adult who received the AZD1222 COVID-19 vaccine.

The chain couples TRBV6-6 to TRBJ1-1; D gene uncertain. This CDR3 contains 15 residues. V lost 6 bases, J lost 1 base, and 15 bases lay in between. CDR1 and CDR2 from the germline V gene are MNHNY and SVGAGI (reference sequence). The CDR3 loop is CASRDGWGGNTEAFF. Here the CDR3 DNA reads TGTGCCAGCAGGGACGGATGGGGAGGGAACACTGAAGCTTTCTTT.

The chain combines TRBV2 with TRBJ2-5; TRBD1 might be the D (6 bases). The CDR3 is made up of 17 amino acids. The V and J ends lost 2 bases and 5 bases respectively, with 21 bases between them. CDR1 is SNHLY, CDR2 FYNNEI, per germline. CDR3 sequence (DNA): TGTGCCAGCAGTGAAACCGGAAACAGGGATGGGGCCGAGACCCAGTACTTC. Amino acid sequence: CASSETGNRDGAETQYF. The whole variable domain, filled in from reference TRBV2 and TRBJ2-5, reads EPEVTQTPSHQVTQMGQEVILRCVPISNHLYFYWYRQILGQKVEFLVSFYNNEISEKSEIFDDQFSVERPDGSNFTLKIRSTKLEDSAMYFCASSETGNRDGAETQYFGPGTRLLVL.

This chain uses TRBV25-1 with TRBJ1-5, with unresolved D. The CDR3 is 14 residues long. From germline, CDR1 is MGHDK and CDR2 SYGVNS. With 5 bases removed from V and 6 bases from J, the gap between germline ends came to 14 bases. The CDR3 loop reads CASSQGRSPQPQHF. The CDR3 DNA is TGTGCCAGCAGTCAAGGACGTTCCCCTCAGCCCCAGCATTTT.

The chain combines TRBV9 with TRBJ1-6; D perhaps matches TRBD1 (6 bases). The CDR3 spans 16 residues. The V end lost 3 bases, the J end lost 7 bases, and 17 bases lay between the germline ends. Germline V CDR1 and CDR2: SGDLS, YYNGEE. CDR3 loop: CASSAGGRLLNSPLHF. In DNA form, the CDR3 reads TGTGCCAGCAGCGCTGGGGGGCGCCTGCTCAATTCACCCCTCCACTTT. Supplemented by reference TRBV9 and TRBJ1-6, the full variable domain reads DSGVTQTPKHLITATGQRVTLRCSPRSGDLSVYWYQQSLDQGLQFLIQYYNGEERAKGNILERFSAQQFPDLHSELNLSSLELGDSALYFCASSAGGRLLNSPLHFGNGTRLTVT.

The chain recombines TRBV4-2 with TRBJ1-2, with unresolved D. Germline V gene data show CDR1 as LGHNA and CDR2 as YNFKEQ. Trimming stripped 0 bases from V and 7 bases from J, with 9 bases between. CDR3 length: 13 residues. The CDR3 reads CASSQEVVAGYTF. CDR3 bases: TGTGCCAGCAGCCAAGAAGTGGTGGCTGGCTACACCTTC.

The V gene is TRBV19, the J gene TRBJ2-3; TRBD1 is a possible D gene (6 bases). The CDR3 spans 14 residues. Germline V lookup: CDR1 LNHDA, CDR2 SQIVND (reference sequence). Deletions cut 9 bases from V and 2 bases from J, with 15 bases between. CDR3 DNA: TGTGCCAGCCAAAGAAGACAGGTCACAGATACGCAGTATTTT. This codes for CASQRRQVTDTQYF.

The V and J genes are TRBV4-1 and TRBJ2-7; 10 positions match TRBD1. Germline V lookup: CDR1 MGHRA, CDR2 YSYEKL. V gave up 4 bases and J gave up 4 bases; unmatched junction bases: 7. The CDR3 covers 15 residues. The CDR3 here is CASSPPGTGVYEQYF. As DNA, the CDR3 is TGCGCCAGCAGCCCTCCCGGGACAGGGGTATACGAGCAGTACTTC.

The gene calls are TRBV15 and TRBJ1-2; D not certain. Germline-derived CDR1 and CDR2 are LNHNV and YYDKDF (reference sequence). Trimming took 0 bases from V and 1 from J, leaving 6 bases between them. The CDR3 contains 14 residues. Here the CDR3 reads CATSRDLNNYGYTF. Written as DNA, the CDR3 is TGTGCCACCAGCAGAGATCTAAATAACTATGGCTACACCTTC.

This rearrangement joins TRBV27 to TRBJ2-3; TRBD1 might be the D (6 bases). Germline lookup yields CDR1 MNHEY and CDR2 SMNVEV (reference sequence). Trimming pared 3 bases from V and 4 bases from J, leaving 8 bases between. CDR3 length: 13 residues. CDR3 amino acids: CASSFTGPDTQYF. Here the CDR3 DNA reads TGTGCCAGCAGTTTCACAGGGCCAGATACGCAGTATTTT.

The rearrangement joins TRBV29-1 to TRBJ2-2, with 9 nucleotides matching TRBD2. The J segment lost 3 bases and the V segment lost 6 bases, leaving 11 bases of the junction unmatched. Germline V lookup: CDR1 SQVTM, CDR2 ANQGSEA. This CDR3 is 16 amino acids long. The CDR3 is CSVGTWTSADTGELFF. In nucleotides, the CDR3 is TGCAGCGTGGGGACCTGGACTAGCGCGGACACCGGGGAGCTGTTTTTT.

A single count supports this clone. The chain uses TRBV6-5 and TRBJ1-3; 7 bases line up with TRBD1. After removal of 7 bases from V and 9 bases from J, the junction contained 12 bases not matched to a gene. The CDR3 runs to 14 residues. Germline values: CDR1 MNHEY, CDR2 SVGAGI. For the CDR3, the DNA is TGTGCCAGCACTCCCAGGGGGGATGCAAGCACCATATATTTT. Its protein product is CASTPRGDASTIYF.

The chain links TRBV7-9 to TRBJ2-1, with TRBD2 matching 14 bases. J gave up 8 bases and V 5 bases, and 11 bases lay outside the gene matches. The CDR3 runs to 17 residues. Looked up from germline, CDR1 is SEHNR and CDR2 is FQNEAQ (reference sequence). As DNA, the CDR3 is TGTGCCAGCAGCACCGGGACTAGCGGGGGCCCCTATGATGAGCAGTTCTTC. Protein sequence: CASSTGTSGGPYDEQFF.

The rearrangement links TRBV6-1 to TRBJ1-5; D unclear. Trimming left V 2 bases short and J 6 bases short, with 8 bases between. The CDR3 totals 13 residues. Germline values: CDR1 MNHNS, CDR2 SASEGT. This CDR3 is CASSERGLQPQHF. CDR3 coding DNA: TGTGCCAGCAGTGAACGTGGTCTTCAGCCCCAGCATTTT.

V gene TRBV4-1 combines with J gene TRBJ1-4; D is possibly TRBD1 (5 bases). Trimming took off 3 bases at V and 6 bases at J, with 17 bases between the two ends. Germline CDR1 MGHRA, CDR2 YSYEKL. This CDR3 comprises 16 residues. This CDR3 is CASSQYGAEGHEKLFF. The DNA for the CDR3 is TGCGCCAGCAGCCAGTATGGGGCCGAGGGACATGAAAAACTGTTTTTT.

The V call is TRBV7-6, the J call TRBJ2-7, with a possible D match to TRBD1 (5 bases). Germline V gene sequence: CDR1 SGHVS, CDR2 FNYEAQ. Trimming removed 2 bases at V and 0 bases at J, with 8 bases between. CDR3 length: 14 residues. As DNA, the CDR3 is TGTGCCAGCAGCTTATGCAGGGTCTCCTACGAGCAGTACTTC. Translating gives CASSLCRVSYEQYF.

V usage is TRBV3-1 (or the pseudogene TRBV3-2) and J usage is TRBJ1-1, with 8 bases identical to TRBD1. The ends lost 6 bases at V and 0 bases at J; junction bases unmatched: 6. Germline CDR1 is LGHDT and CDR2 is YNNKEL (reference sequence). CDR3 size: 15 residues. The CDR3 DNA sequence: TGTGCCAGCAGGGCTTGGACAGGGTTGAACACTGAAGCTTTCTTT. As protein: CASRAWTGLNTEAFF.

This rearrangement joins TRBV6-2 or TRBV6-3 to TRBJ2-3; D may be TRBD1 (5 bases). The V end was cut by 2 bases, the J end by 9 bases, with 15 bases between. The germline gives CDR1 MNHEY, CDR2 SVGEGT. There are 14 residues in the CDR3. CDR3 loop: CASSYRGQGRTQYF. In nucleotides, the CDR3 is TGTGCCAGCAGTTACAGGGGTCAAGGTAGGACGCAGTATTTT.

This rearrangement joins TRBV15 to TRBJ2-2; D not resolved. CDR1 is LNHNV, CDR2 YYDKDF, per germline (reference sequence). Between the trimmed V and J ends, which lost 5 bases and 6 bases, there was a span of 16 bases. The CDR3 totals 15 residues. DNA of the CDR3: TGTGCCACCAGCGGGAAGAGTTTCTTCCCCGGGGAGCTGTTTTTT. Translating gives CATSGKSFFPGELFF.

The gene calls are TRBV10-2 and TRBJ1-3; D unresolved. V lost 2 bases to trimming and J lost 0 bases, with 11 bases between them. This CDR3 spans 16 amino acids. The germline CDR1 and CDR2 sequences are WSHSY and SAAADI. In nucleotides, the CDR3 is TGCGCCAGCAGTGAGGCCTTCCCAGGCTCTGGAAACACCATATATTTT. This encodes CASSEAFPGSGNTIYF.

This chain uses TRBV28 with TRBJ1-5; 7 bases are shared with TRBD1. V shed 6 bases and J 0 bases; nucleotides not matched to a gene: 5. Germline V lookup: CDR1 MDHEN, CDR2 SYDVKM. The CDR3 totals 15 residues. CDR3: CASRPTGDSNQPQHF. In DNA form, the CDR3 reads TGTGCCAGCAGACCTACAGGGGATAGCAATCAGCCCCAGCATTTT.

The rearrangement joins TRBV3-1 (or the pseudogene TRBV3-2) to TRBJ2-1, with 7 bases matching TRBD2. The CDR3 totals 15 residues. CDR1 is LGHDT and CDR2 is YNNKEL in the germline V gene (reference sequence). V gave up 4 bases and J gave up 6 bases; unmatched junction bases: 9. CDR3 DNA: TGTGCCAGCAGCCCAGGACTAGAGGGGCTCAATGAGCAGTTCTTC. Residues: CASSPGLEGLNEQFF.

The chain links TRBV25-1 to TRBJ1-1; D gene unclear. Deletions cut 5 bases from V and 5 bases from J, with 12 bases between. Germline values: CDR1 MGHDK, CDR2 SYGVNS. CDR3 length: 13 residues. CDR3 amino acids: CASSFGPGTEAFF. The CDR3 coding sequence is TGTGCCAGCAGTTTTGGTCCCGGGACTGAAGCTTTCTTT.

The genes are TRBV4-1 and TRBJ2-7; D is ambiguous. The V gene lost 1 base and the J gene lost 3 bases, with 13 bases spanning the gap. This CDR3 has 15 residues. Germline CDR1 and CDR2: MGHRA and YSYEKL. CDR3 loop: CASSQAESEVYEQYF. In DNA, the CDR3 is TGCGCCAGCAGCCAAGCTGAAAGTGAAGTCTACGAGCAGTACTTC.

Comments on this clone: Other nucleotide sequences from this sample produce the same CDR3. J is TRBJ2-2 and V is TRBV2, with 9 bases that match TRBD2. J gave up 3 bases and V 1 base, and 0 bases lay outside the gene matches. CDR1 is SNHLY, CDR2 FYNNEI, per germline. This CDR3 is 15 amino acids long. This CDR3 reads CASSEGTSDTGELFF. The DNA for the CDR3 is TGTGCCAGCAGTGAAGGGACTAGCGACACCGGGGAGCTGTTTTTT.

This chain uses TRBV5-4 with TRBJ2-3; 10 bases are shared with TRBD2. With 0 bases clipped from V and 2 bases from J, the junction kept 9 bases outside the gene matches. This CDR3 is built from 18 residues. Germline V gene data show CDR1 as SGHNT and CDR2 as YYREEE (reference sequence). CDR3 sequence: CASSLGKLAGGTTDTQYF. The CDR3 DNA follows: TGTGCCAGCAGCTTGGGGAAGTTAGCGGGGGGTACCACAGATACGCAGTATTTT.

The rearrangement joins TRBV7-8 to TRBJ1-5; 9 bases line up with TRBD1. Germline-derived CDR1 and CDR2 are SGHVS and FQNEAQ. V shed 5 bases, J shed 2 bases, and the junction held 7 bases outside the gene matches. This CDR3 comprises 16 residues. Here the CDR3 reads CASSPGQGTGNQPQHF. CDR3 nucleotides: TGTGCCAGCAGCCCAGGACAGGGGACCGGCAATCAGCCCCAGCATTTT. The variable domain in full, completed from reference TRBV7-8 and TRBJ1-5, reads GAGVSQSPRYKVAKRGQDVALRCDPISGHVSLFWYQQALGQGPEFLTYFQNEAQLDKSGLPSDRFFAERPEGSVSTLKIQRTQQEDSAVYLCASSPGQGTGNQPQHFGDGTRLSIL.